The entry that follows covers one T cell receptor (beta chain) sequence. There is no known antigen for this receptor. Base qualities are not recorded, but no much larger clone differs from it by a single base. Whole blood was collected in K2EDTA tubes by collaborating institutions according to the institutions' own protocols. Collaborator samples were shipped for TCRbeta analysis as frozen whole blood, isolated PBMCs, or DNA extracted from either sample type. The germline ends are 13 bases apart after V is trimmed by 0 bases and J by 4 bases. Via the germline V gene, CDR1 is LGHNA and CDR2 YSLEER. Inclusive of the bounding cysteine and phenylalanine, the CDR3 is 16 residues long. Kept here is only the CDR3 DNA, which spans 48 bases and is read in frame from base 1. TCRbeta CDR3 regions were amplified from genomic DNA using the immunoSEQ Assay, a bias-controlled multiplex PCR. On the study's bioinformatics: The number of nucleated cells in each sample was estimated by amplification of reference gene primers within the assay. To quantify the absolute abundance of each unique TCRbeta CDR3 rearrangement, sequence reads were collapsed and filtered. For each sample, productive Simpson clonality was calculated by taking the square root of Simpson's diversity index across productive rearrangements. Entries here come from immuneACCESS through TCRdb and include only in-frame sequences with V and J called. Some clones fail to appear in such tables; in the studies checked, an unresolved V gene covers under half of the shortfall, and the cause of the remainder is unknown. The V and J calls and clone size come from that table; D and trimming were worked out from the DNA. The sample records approximately 84,000 clones, about 70% of which are singletons. The top ten constitute 5.7% of the sample.

These data are taken from a study of blood T cell repertoires in COVID-19 (dated by TCRdb to the early 2020s). About the full investigation: Samples covering the acute and convalescent phases of COVID-19 were provided by collaborators in the United States, Italy and Spain. The material from the prospective study consisted of cDNA or gDNA derived from T cells, B-cell-depleted T cells, or PBMCs. Subjects who had been exposed to COVID-19, were actively infected with it, or had recovered from it provided the deeply sampled blood TCRbeta repertoires that made up the dataset. The repertoires were released in a freely available public database intended as a resource for research on the immune response to SARS-CoV-2. The samples were drawn from the first 160 participants of the ongoing ImmuneRACE study and from over a thousand subjects provided by 6 global collaborators. The sample metadata nearly always contained a de-identified subject ID, COVID-19 status, age in years and sex. Where available, HLA class I and class II types were taken from metadata supplied by the sample provider and were not determined by assay-based typing.

Paper-wide results and their limitations: How much clinical and demographic metadata was included differed by source and by participant, and the metadata was provided uncurated.

The receptor was isolated from a man in his fifties or sixties with active or convalescent COVID-19. Source material: peripheral blood. Recombination joined TRBV4-3 with TRBJ1-3, with no confidently assigned D gene. The CDR3 in this case is CASSQDLPGSGNTIYF. DNA sequence: TGCGCCAGCAGCCAAGATCTTCCAGGCTCCGGAAACACCATATATTTT.